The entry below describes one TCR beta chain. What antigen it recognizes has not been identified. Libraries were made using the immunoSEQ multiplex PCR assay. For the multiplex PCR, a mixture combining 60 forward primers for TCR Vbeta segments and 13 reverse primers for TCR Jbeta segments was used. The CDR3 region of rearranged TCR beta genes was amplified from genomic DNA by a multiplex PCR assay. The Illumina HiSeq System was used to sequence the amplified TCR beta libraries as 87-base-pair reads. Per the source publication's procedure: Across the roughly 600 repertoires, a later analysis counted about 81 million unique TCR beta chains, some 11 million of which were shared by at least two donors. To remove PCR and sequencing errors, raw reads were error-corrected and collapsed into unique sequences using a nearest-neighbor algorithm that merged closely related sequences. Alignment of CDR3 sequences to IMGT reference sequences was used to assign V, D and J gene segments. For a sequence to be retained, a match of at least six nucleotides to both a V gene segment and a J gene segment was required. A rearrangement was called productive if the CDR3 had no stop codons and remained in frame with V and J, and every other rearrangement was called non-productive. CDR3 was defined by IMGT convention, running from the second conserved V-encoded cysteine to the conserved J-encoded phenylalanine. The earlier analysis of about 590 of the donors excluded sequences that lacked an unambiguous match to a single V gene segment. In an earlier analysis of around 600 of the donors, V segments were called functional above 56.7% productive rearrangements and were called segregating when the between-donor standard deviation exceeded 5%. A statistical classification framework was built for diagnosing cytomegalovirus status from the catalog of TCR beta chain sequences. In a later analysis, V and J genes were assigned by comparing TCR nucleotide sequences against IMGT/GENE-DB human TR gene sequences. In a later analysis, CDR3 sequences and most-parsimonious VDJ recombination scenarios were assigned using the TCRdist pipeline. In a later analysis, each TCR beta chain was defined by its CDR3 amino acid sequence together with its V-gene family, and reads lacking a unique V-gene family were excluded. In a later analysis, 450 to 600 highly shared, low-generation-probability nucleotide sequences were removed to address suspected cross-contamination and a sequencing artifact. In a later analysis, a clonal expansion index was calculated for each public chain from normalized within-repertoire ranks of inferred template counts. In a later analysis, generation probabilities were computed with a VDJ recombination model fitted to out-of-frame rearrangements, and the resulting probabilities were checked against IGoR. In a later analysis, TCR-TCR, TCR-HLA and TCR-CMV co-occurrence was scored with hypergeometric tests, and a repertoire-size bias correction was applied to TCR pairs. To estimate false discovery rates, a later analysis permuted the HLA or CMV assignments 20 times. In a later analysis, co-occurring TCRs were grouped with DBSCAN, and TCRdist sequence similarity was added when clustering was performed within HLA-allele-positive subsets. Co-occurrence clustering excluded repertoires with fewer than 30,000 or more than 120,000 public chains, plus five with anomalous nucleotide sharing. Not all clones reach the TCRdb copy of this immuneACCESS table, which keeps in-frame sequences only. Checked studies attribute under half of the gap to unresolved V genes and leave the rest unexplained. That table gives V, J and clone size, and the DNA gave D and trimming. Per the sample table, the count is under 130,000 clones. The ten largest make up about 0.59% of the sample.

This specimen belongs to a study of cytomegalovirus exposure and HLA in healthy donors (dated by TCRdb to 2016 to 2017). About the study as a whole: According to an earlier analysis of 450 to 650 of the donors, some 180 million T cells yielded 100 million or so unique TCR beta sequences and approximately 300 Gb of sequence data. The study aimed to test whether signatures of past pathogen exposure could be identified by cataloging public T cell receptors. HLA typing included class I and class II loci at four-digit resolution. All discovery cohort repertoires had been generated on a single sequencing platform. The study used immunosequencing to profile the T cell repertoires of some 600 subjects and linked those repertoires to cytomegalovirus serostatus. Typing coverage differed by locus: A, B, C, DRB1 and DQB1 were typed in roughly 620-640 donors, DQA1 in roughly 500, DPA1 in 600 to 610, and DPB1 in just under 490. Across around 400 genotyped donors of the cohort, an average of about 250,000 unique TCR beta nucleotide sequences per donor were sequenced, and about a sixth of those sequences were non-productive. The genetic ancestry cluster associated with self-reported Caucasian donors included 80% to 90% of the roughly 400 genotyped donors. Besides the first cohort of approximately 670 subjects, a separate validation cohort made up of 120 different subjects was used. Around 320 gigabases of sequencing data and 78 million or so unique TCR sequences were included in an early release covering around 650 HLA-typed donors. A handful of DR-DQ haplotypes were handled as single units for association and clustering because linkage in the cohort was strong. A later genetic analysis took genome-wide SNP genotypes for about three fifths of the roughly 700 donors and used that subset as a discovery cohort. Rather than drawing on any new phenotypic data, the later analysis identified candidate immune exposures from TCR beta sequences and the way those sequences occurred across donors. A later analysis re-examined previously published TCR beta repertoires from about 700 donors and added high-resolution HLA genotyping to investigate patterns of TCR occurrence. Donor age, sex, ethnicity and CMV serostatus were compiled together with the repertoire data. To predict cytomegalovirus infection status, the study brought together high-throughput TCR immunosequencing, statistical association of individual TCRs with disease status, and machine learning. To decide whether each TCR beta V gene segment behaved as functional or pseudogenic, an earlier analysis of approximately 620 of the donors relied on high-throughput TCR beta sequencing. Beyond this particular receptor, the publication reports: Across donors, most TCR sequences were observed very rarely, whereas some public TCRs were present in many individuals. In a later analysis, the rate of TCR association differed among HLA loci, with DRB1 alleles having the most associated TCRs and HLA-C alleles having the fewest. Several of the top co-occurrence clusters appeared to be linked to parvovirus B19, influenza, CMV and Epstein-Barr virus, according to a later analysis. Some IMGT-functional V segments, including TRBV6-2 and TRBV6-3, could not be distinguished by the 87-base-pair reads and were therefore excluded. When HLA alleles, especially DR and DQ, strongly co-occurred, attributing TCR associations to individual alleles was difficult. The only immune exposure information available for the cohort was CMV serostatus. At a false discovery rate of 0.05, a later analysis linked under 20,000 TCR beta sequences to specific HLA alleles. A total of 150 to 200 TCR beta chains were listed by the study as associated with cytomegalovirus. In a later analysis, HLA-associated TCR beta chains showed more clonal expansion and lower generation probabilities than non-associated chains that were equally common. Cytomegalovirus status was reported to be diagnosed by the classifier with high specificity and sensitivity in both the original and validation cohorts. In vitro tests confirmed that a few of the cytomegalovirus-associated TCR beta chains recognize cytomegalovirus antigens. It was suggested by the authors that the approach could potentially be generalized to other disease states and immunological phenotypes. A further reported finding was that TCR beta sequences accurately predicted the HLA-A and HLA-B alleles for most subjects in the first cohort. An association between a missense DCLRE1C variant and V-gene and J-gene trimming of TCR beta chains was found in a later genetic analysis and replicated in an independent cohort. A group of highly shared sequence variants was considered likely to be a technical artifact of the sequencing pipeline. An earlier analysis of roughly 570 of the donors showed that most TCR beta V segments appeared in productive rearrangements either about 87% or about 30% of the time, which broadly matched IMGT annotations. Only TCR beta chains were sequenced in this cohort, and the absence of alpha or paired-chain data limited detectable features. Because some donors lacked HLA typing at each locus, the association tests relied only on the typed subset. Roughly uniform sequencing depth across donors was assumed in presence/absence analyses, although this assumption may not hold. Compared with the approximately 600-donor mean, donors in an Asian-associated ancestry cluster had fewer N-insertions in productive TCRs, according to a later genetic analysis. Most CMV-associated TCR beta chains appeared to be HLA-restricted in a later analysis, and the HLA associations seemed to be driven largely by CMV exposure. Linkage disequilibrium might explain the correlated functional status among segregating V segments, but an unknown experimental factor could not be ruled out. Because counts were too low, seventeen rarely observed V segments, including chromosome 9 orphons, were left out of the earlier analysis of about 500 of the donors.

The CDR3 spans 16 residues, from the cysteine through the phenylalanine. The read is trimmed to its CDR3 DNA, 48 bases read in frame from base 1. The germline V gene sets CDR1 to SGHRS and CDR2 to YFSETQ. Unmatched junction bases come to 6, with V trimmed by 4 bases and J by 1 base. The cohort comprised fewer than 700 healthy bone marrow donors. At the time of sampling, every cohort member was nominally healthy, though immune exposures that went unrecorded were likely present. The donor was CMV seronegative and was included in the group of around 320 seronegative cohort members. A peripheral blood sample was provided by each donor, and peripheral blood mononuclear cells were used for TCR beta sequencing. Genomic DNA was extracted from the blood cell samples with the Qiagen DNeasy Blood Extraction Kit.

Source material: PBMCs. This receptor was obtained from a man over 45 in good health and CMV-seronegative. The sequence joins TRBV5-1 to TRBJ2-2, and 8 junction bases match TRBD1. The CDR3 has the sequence CASSTRTGLNTGELFF. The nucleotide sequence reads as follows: TGCGCCAGCAGCACGCGGACAGGGTTGAACACCGGGGAGCTGTTTTTT.